The 20 T cell receptor beta chains below come from one sample, sequenced in a study of shared clonotypes between healthy human individuals. Terminally differentiated effector memory CD45RA+ cells were excluded from the naive CD8 cells, which were CD45RO-negative and positively selected for CCR7. Clones were read by immunoSEQ multiplex PCR, and TCRdb kept only the in-frame ones, dropping some. Among about 2.1 million clones, around 93% were seen once, and the ten largest hold approximately 1.7%. What was sequenced was naive CD8+ T cells from PBMCs. The receptors stem from a man aged 18-30 years in good health. Some clones in this sample may be carry-over from other donors' samples.

This sequence joins TRBV4-2 and TRBJ2-7; 15 bases fit TRBD2. J lost 5 bases, V lost 5 bases, and 4 bases had no gene match. The germline V gene has CDR1 LGHNA and CDR2 YNFKEQ. CDR3 length equals 15 residues. For the CDR3, the DNA is TGTGCCAGCAGCGGGACTAGCGGGAGGTCCCACGAGCAGTACTTC. Protein: CASSGTSGRSHEQYF.

The rearrangement uses TRBV19 and TRBJ1-5, with D uncertain. Germline lookup yields CDR1 LNHDA and CDR2 SQIVND (reference sequence). The CDR3 covers 15 residues. The V gene lost 7 bases and the J gene lost 1 base, with 14 bases spanning the gap. The CDR3: CASMTSNGSNQPQHF. In nucleotides, the CDR3 is TGTGCCAGTATGACAAGCAACGGGAGCAATCAGCCCCAGCATTTT. The whole variable domain, remainder taken from reference TRBV19 and TRBJ1-5, is DGGITQSPKYLFRKEGQNVTLSCEQNLNHDAMYWYRQDPGQGLRLIYYSQIVNDFQKGDIAEGYSVSREKKESFPLTVTSAQKNPTAFYLCASMTSNGSNQPQHFGDGTRLSIL.

The CDR3 nucleotides are TGTGCCAGCAGCCGCAATGAGCAGTTCTTC. Residues: CASSRNEQFF. The V gene is TRBV7-8, the J gene TRBJ2-1; D gene ambiguous. This CDR3 spans 10 amino acids. The ends were cut back, 5 bases at V and 6 bases at J, with 2 bases in the middle. Germline assignment: CDR1 SGHVS and CDR2 FQNEAQ.

This chain joins TRBV15 and TRBJ2-7, with a tentative D call TRBD2 (6 bases). Trimming shortened V by 0 bases and J by 2 bases, and 11 bases separated the two germline ends. Germline V CDR1 and CDR2: LNHNV, YYDKDF (reference sequence). The CDR3 is made up of 15 amino acids. In DNA, the CDR3 is TGTGCCACCAGCAGAGATCCGCGGGACCCCTACGAGCAGTACTTC. Protein product: CATSRDPRDPYEQYF.

The chain has TRBV7-9 and TRBJ2-1, with D maybe TRBD1 (7 bases). CDR3 length: 15 residues. The germline V gene encodes CDR1 SEHNR and CDR2 FQNEAQ (reference sequence). The V gene lost 6 bases and the J gene lost 4 bases, with 16 bases spanning the gap. CDR3 coding DNA: TGTGCCAGCAGACCCGACAGGGACTTGTACAATGAGCAGTTCTTC. Protein: CASRPDRDLYNEQFF.

With regard to this clone: Other DNA sequences in the sample encode the same CDR3. This chain connects TRBV27 to TRBJ1-4; 9 bases map to TRBD1. V trimming: 5 bases; J trimming: 8 bases; junction bases outside the gene matches: 6. Germline CDR1 is MNHEY and CDR2 is SMNVEV (reference sequence). The CDR3 is 14 residues long. CDR3 in DNA: TGTGCCAGCAGTCTTGGACAGGGGAGGGAAAAACTGTTTTTT. Its protein is CASSLGQGREKLFF. Combining the CDR3 with reference TRBV27 and TRBJ1-4 gives the whole variable domain EAQVTQNPRYLITVTGKKLTVTCSQNMNHEYMSWYRQDPGLGLRQIYYSMNVEVTDKGDVPEGYKVSRKEKRNFPLILESPSPNQTSLYFCASSLGQGREKLFFGSGTQLSVL.

The V call is TRBV5-1, the J call TRBJ2-5, with D possibly being TRBD1 or TRBD2 (5 bases each). The CDR3 loop spans 15 amino acids. Germline values: CDR1 SGHRS, CDR2 YFSETQ. Trimming removed 3 bases at V and 2 bases at J, with 14 bases between. The DNA for the CDR3 is TGCGCCAGCAGCTCGACGGGGACCCCGCAAGAGACCCAGTACTTC. The encoded protein is CASSSTGTPQETQYF.

The gene calls are TRBV11-3 and TRBJ2-1, with D possibly being TRBD2 (6 bases). Germline values: CDR1 SGHNT, CDR2 YENEEA. This CDR3 is built from 14 residues. With 5 bases removed from V and 6 bases from J, the gap between germline ends came to 14 bases. Written as DNA, the CDR3 is TGTGCCAGCAGCCCTAGGGACTTCCCCAATGAGCAGTTCTTC. It encodes CASSPRDFPNEQFF.

This chain connects TRBV28 to TRBJ1-1, with TRBD1 matching over 7 bases. The V gene's germline CDR1 is MDHEN and CDR2 SYDVKM. The CDR3 consists of 15 residues. With 5 bases clipped from V and 0 bases from J, the junction kept 6 bases outside the gene matches. CDR3 protein: CASSLEGQMNTEAFF. CDR3 DNA sequence: TGTGCCAGCAGTCTGGAGGGACAGATGAACACTGAAGCTTTCTTT.

The rearrangement links TRBV27 to TRBJ2-1; no clear D. The germline CDR1 and CDR2 sequences are MNHEY and SMNVEV (reference sequence). V was pared by 6 bases and J by 1 base, with 19 bases between. This CDR3 comprises 17 residues. The DNA of the CDR3 is TGTGCCAGCAGCCAGAGTTTGCGGACGAATTCCTACAATGAGCAGTTCTTC. Translated, it gives CASSQSLRTNSYNEQFF.

This clone appeared once. The rearrangement uses TRBV6-1 and TRBJ2-7; unclear D gene. This CDR3 is built from 14 residues. V lost 5 bases to trimming and J lost 5 bases, with 16 bases between them. Germline V gene sequence: CDR1 MNHNS, CDR2 SASEGT. Written as DNA, the CDR3 is TGTGCCAGCAGTCCTAGGGCCCTAGTGAACGAGCAGTACTTC. It translates to CASSPRALVNEQYF.

This sequence joins TRBV6-1 and TRBJ2-1, with 9 bases identical to TRBD2. The germline V gene encodes CDR1 MNHNS and CDR2 SASEGT. J lost 4 bases, V lost 8 bases, and 6 bases had no gene match. There are 14 residues in the CDR3. As DNA, the CDR3 is TGTGCCAGCGGTCTAGCGGGGCCATACAATGAGCAGTTCTTC. It specifies CASGLAGPYNEQFF.

With respect to this clone: Other DNA sequences from this sample encode an identical CDR3 as well. The chain employs TRBV28 and TRBJ2-5, with TRBD2 identical over 9 bases. Trimming took 3 bases from V and 1 from J; bases not matched to a gene: 3. The germline V gene has CDR1 MDHEN and CDR2 SYDVKM. The CDR3 has 15 amino acids. Written as DNA, the CDR3 is TGTGCCAGCAGTTTGCTAGCGGGGTCCCAAGAGACCCAGTACTTC. The encoded protein is CASSLLAGSQETQYF.

This chain joins TRBV7-9 and TRBJ2-1; the D is unclear. The germline V gene encodes CDR1 SEHNR and CDR2 FQNEAQ (reference sequence). This CDR3 comprises 12 residues. V lost 0 bases to trimming and J lost 9 bases, with 6 bases between them. CDR3: CASSLAGFEQFF. In DNA, the CDR3 is TGTGCCAGCAGCTTAGCTGGGTTTGAGCAGTTCTTC.

This clone was detected only once. Other nucleotide sequences from this sample produce the same CDR3. This chain links TRBV9 with TRBJ2-7; D tentatively reads TRBD1 or TRBD2 (5 bases each). From germline, CDR1 is SGDLS and CDR2 YYNGEE. The ends were cut back, 0 bases at V and 0 bases at J, with 10 bases in the middle. The CDR3 has 15 residues. CDR3 protein: CASSVGAGSSYEQYF. For the CDR3, the DNA is TGTGCCAGCAGCGTAGGAGCAGGGAGCTCCTACGAGCAGTACTTC.

This chain uses TRBV27 with TRBJ2-7, with D uncertain. Trimming shortened V by 7 bases and J by 7 bases, and 17 bases separated the two germline ends. The CDR3 extends over 13 amino acids. The germline V gene has CDR1 MNHEY and CDR2 SMNVEV (reference sequence). CDR3 residues: CASMGRETREQYF. In DNA, the CDR3 is TGTGCCAGCATGGGAAGGGAAACCCGGGAGCAGTACTTC.

Of note for this clone: Other DNA sequences in this sample translate to the same CDR3. The V call is TRBV9, the J call TRBJ2-3; D possibly matches TRBD1 or TRBD2 (5 bases each). The CDR3 is 13 residues long. V shed 3 bases and J shed 4 bases, with 9 bases lying between them. The germline gives CDR1 SGDLS, CDR2 YYNGEE. CDR3 sequence: CASSAGTADTQYF. The CDR3 coding sequence is TGTGCCAGCAGCGCTGGGACGGCAGATACGCAGTATTTT.

A single count supports this clone. V and J are TRBV15 and TRBJ2-1; D gene ambiguous. Germline V gene sequence: CDR1 LNHNV, CDR2 YYDKDF (reference sequence). The CDR3 runs 13 residues. V lost 0 bases and J 9 bases, leaving 9 bases between the germline ends. CDR3: CATSRDRQAEQFF. The CDR3 DNA reads TGTGCCACCAGCAGAGATCGTCAGGCTGAGCAGTTCTTC.

CDR3 DNA sequence: TGCAGCGTTGAGGGGACAAACTACGAGCAGTACTTC. Translated: CSVEGTNYEQYF. The V call is TRBV29-1, the J call TRBJ2-7, with D possibly being TRBD1 (6 bases). V was trimmed by 3 bases and J by 3 bases, leaving 9 bases between them. The CDR3 is 12 amino acids. The germline CDR1 and CDR2 sequences are SQVTM and ANQGSEA.

With regard to this clone: This specimen includes other DNA sequences encoding the same CDR3. The chain is built from TRBV6-1 and TRBJ2-7, with a weak D call TRBD2 (6 bases). V was clipped by 8 bases and J by 4 bases, with 12 bases between them. The CDR3 totals 12 residues. CDR1 and CDR2 (germline): MNHNS, SASEGT. The CDR3 is CASRDRGYEQYF. CDR3 bases: TGTGCCAGCCGGGACCGGGGGTACGAGCAGTACTTC.